This T cell receptor beta chain appears in the sequencing data of a study of T cells expressing NK-cell markers. The CDR3 length is 19 residues. In generating TCR beta cDNA, 5'RACE template switching with UMIs was used. TCRdb re-called the 5' RACE reads; every CDR3 protein appears as one record, without DNA. The sample holds roughly 450,000 distinct CDR3 sequences. The receptor comes from a woman aged 45-59 years in good health. The sample was blood T cells: a sorted CD56 or NKG2C T cell subset, CD4+ or CD8+ T cells, or bulk PBMC T cells (not recorded which). This sequence joins TRBV12-3 or TRBV12-4 and TRBJ1-6; TCRdb outputs TRBD1, but without DNA this stays unchecked. This CDR3 is CAGRGRGTGSLLYNSPLHF.